The clone carrying this T cell receptor beta chain has ten or more counts. Its antigen is undetermined. The sample comes from a study of T-cell reconstitution after alpha-beta-depleted transplantation in children. Study outcomes and limitations: Two months or so post-transplant, alpha-beta T cells reportedly derived from several hundred expanded graft clones. At day 60, the high TCRbeta diversity found in some patients originated from recipient T cells and thymic progenitors that had survived. When one year had passed after transplant, most T-cell counts and diversity came from newly produced T cells.

Germline values: CDR1 GTSNPN, CDR2 SVGIG (reference sequence). The CDR3 is 15 amino acids. The J segment lost 3 bases and the V segment lost 2 bases, leaving 6 bases of the junction unmatched. Unique molecular identifiers were built into the TCRbeta library. MiXCR, applied by TCRdb to the PCR reads, yields one record per CDR3 protein. Of about 300,000 distinct CDR3 sequences listed, roughly 8.2% were seen once; the top ten hold 9.1%. The TCR was taken from a female patient aged 2-9 years who had a stem cell transplant for Fanconi anemia, so the T cells may come from the graft donor. The sample was peripheral blood, taken 360 days after TCRalphabeta/CD19-depleted stem cell transplant. The V and J genes are TRBV30 and TRBJ2-7; 11 nucleotides align to TRBD2. The CDR3 DNA sequence: TGTGCCTGGAGTACCATCGGGACTAGCGGCTACGAGCAGTACTTC. Translating it yields CAWSTIGTSGYEQYF.